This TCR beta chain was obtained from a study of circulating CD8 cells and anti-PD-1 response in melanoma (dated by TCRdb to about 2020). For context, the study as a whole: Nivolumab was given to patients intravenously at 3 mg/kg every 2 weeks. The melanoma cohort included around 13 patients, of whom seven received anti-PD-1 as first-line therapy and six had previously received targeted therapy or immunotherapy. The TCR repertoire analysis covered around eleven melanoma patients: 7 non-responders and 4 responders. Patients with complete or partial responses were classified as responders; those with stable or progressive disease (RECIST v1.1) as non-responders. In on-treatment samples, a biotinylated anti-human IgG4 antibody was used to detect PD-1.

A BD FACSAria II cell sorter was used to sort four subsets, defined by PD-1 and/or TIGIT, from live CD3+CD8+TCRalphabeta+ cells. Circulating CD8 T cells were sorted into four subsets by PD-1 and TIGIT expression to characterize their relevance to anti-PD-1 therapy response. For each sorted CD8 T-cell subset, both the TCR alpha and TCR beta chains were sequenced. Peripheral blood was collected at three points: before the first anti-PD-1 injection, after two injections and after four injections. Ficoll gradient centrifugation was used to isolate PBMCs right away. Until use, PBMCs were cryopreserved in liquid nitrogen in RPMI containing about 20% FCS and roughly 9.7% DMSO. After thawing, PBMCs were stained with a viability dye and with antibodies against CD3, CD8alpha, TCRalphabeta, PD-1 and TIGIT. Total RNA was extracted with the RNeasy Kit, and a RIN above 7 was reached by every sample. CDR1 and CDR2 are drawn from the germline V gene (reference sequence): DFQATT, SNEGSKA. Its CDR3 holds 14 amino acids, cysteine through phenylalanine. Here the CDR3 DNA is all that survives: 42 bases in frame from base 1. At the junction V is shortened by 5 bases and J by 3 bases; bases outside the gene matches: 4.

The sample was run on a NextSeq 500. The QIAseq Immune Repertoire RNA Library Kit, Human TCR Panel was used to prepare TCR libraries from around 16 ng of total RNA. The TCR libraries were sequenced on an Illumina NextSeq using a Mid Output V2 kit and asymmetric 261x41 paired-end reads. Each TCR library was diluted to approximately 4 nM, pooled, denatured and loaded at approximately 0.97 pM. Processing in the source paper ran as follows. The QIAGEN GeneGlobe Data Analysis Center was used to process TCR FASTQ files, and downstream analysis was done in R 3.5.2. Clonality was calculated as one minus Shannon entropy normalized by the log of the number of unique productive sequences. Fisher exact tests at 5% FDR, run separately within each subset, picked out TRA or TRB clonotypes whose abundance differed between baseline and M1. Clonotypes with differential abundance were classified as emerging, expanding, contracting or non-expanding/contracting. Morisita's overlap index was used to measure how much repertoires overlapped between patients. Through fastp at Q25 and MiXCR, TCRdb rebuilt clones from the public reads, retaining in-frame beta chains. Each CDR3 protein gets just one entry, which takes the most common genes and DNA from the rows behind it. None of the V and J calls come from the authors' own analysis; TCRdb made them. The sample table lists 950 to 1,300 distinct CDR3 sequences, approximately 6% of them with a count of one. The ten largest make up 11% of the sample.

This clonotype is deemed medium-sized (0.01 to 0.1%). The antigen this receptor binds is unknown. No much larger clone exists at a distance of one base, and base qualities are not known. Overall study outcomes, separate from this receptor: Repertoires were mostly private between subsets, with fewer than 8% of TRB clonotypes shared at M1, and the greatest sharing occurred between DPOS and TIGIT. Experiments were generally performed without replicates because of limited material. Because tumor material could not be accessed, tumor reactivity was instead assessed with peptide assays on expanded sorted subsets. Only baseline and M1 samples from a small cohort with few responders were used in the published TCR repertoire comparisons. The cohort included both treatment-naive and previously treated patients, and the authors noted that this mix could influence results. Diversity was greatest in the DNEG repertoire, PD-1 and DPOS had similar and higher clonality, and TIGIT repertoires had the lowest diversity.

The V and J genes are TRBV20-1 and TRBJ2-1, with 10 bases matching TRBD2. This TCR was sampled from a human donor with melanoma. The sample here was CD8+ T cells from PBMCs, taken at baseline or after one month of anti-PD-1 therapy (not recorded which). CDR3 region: CSAPLAGDYNEQFF. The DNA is TGCAGTGCTCCTCTAGCGGGGGACTACAATGAGCAGTTCTTC.